This entry lists 25 T cell receptor beta chains sequenced from one sample in a study of cytomegalovirus exposure and HLA in healthy donors. Vbeta (60) and Jbeta (13) primers were used in the PCR. Measured with immunoSEQ multiplex PCR; TCRdb has only the in-frame clones, and not every one. Among approximately 190,000 clones listed, 60% to 80% were seen once. The source material was PBMCs. The receptor set was obtained from a woman aged 30 to 39 in good health and CMV-seropositive.

This clone was seen just once. The V and J genes are TRBV2 and TRBJ1-1; TRBD1 agrees at 8 bases. CDR1 SNHLY and CDR2 FYNNEI come from the germline V gene. CDR3 length equals 11 residues. With 10 bases clipped from V and 4 bases from J, the junction kept 2 bases outside the gene matches. For the CDR3, the DNA is TGTGCCACTCAGGGGGCCACTGAAGCTTTCTTT. As protein: CATQGATEAFF.

The chain employs TRBV27 and TRBJ2-5; maybe TRBD2 (6 bases). Between the trimmed V and J ends, which lost 8 bases and 5 bases, there was a span of 18 bases. The CDR3 runs 14 residues. CDR1 MNHEY and CDR2 SMNVEV come from the germline V gene (reference sequence). CDR3 DNA sequence: TGTGCCAGCGCGGCGGTCGGGGCGGGGGAGACCCAGTACTTC. Protein sequence: CASAAVGAGETQYF.

The CDR3: CASSSERGSYEQYF. CDR3 nucleotide sequence: TGTGCCAGCAGCTCAGAGCGGGGCTCCTACGAGCAGTACTTC. The chain is built from TRBV7-8 and TRBJ2-7; the match to TRBD2 covers 7 bases. Unmatched junction bases numbered 3, after V lost 4 bases and J lost 0 bases. The germline CDR1 and CDR2 sequences are SGHVS and FQNEAQ. This CDR3 comprises 14 residues.

This sequence joins TRBV11-2 and TRBJ1-2, with D tentatively TRBD1 (5 bases). Trimming stripped 1 base from V and 4 bases from J, with 7 bases between. The CDR3 has 13 residues. CDR1 is SGHAT, CDR2 FQNNGV, per germline. This CDR3 reads CASSLGQSYGYTF. CDR3 nucleotide sequence: TGTGCCAGCAGCTTAGGACAGTCCTATGGCTACACCTTC.

This chain uses TRBV5-1 with TRBJ1-1; no definite D call. With 5 bases removed from V and 1 base from J, the gap between germline ends came to 9 bases. The V gene's germline CDR1 is SGHRS and CDR2 YFSETQ. This CDR3 comprises 13 residues. DNA for the CDR3: TGCGCCAGCAGACGAGCGGGGAACACTGAAGCTTTCTTT. As protein: CASRRAGNTEAFF.

The CDR3 DNA reads as TGTGCCAGCCACGGGTATACTGAAGCTTTCTTT. Its protein is CASHGYTEAFF. The chain links TRBV28 to TRBJ1-1; unclear D gene. The V end lost 8 bases, the J end lost 5 bases, and 9 bases lay between the germline ends. Germline CDR1 is MDHEN and CDR2 is SYDVKM. The CDR3 length is 11 residues.

J is TRBJ2-6 and V is TRBV9; maybe TRBD2 (5 bases). Trimming removed 4 bases from V and 6 bases from J, with 14 bases in between. Germline CDR1 and CDR2: SGDLS and YYNGEE. This CDR3 contains 15 residues. CDR3 sequence (DNA): TGTGCCAGCAGCTCGGATGCAGCGGCGGCCAACGTCCTGACTTTC. Translation gives CASSSDAAAANVLTF.

This clone was counted a few times. The chain carries TRBV25-1 and TRBJ1-6; 8 nucleotides agree with TRBD1. The CDR3 length is 17 residues. Looked up from germline, CDR1 is MGHDK and CDR2 is SYGVNS. Trimming at V came to 5 bases and at J to 7 bases, leaving 13 bases not matched to a gene. The CDR3 nucleotides are TGTGCCAGCAGTAGGTGGAGTACTCAGGGGGCGAATTCACCCCTCCACTTT. This encodes CASSRWSTQGANSPLHF. Using reference TRBV25-1 and TRBJ1-6 for the parts outside the CDR3, the full variable domain is EADIYQTPRYLVIGTGKKITLECSQTMGHDKMYWYQQDPGMELHLIHYSYGVNSTEKGDLSSESTVSRIRTEHFPLTLESARPSHTSQYLCASSRWSTQGANSPLHFGNGTRLTVT.

In its sample, this clone was seen a few times. This rearrangement joins TRBV30 to TRBJ1-4, with D maybe TRBD1 (6 bases). Germline CDR1 is GTSNPN and CDR2 is SVGIG (reference sequence). The CDR3 covers 16 residues. The V end lost 3 bases, the J end lost 2 bases, and 16 bases lay between the germline ends. Written as DNA, the CDR3 is TGTGCCTGGAGCCCCGGCAGGGGAAGGACTAATGAAAAACTGTTTTTT. The encoded protein is CAWSPGRGRTNEKLFF.

The gene calls are TRBV27 and TRBJ2-1; possibly TRBD2 for D (7 bases). CDR1 is MNHEY, CDR2 SMNVEV, per germline (reference sequence). Trimming stripped 2 bases from V and 7 bases from J, with 15 bases between. The CDR3 sequence is 15 residues long. The DNA for the CDR3 is TGTGCCAGCAGTTTAATGGGGGGGGGCCTAAATGAGCAGTTCTTC. It is translated as CASSLMGGGLNEQFF.

The V and J genes are TRBV19 and TRBJ2-1; tentatively, D is TRBD1 (6 bases). V lost 1 base, J lost 8 bases, and 18 bases lay in between. Germline values: CDR1 LNHDA, CDR2 SQIVND (reference sequence). The CDR3 has 16 amino acids. CDR3 DNA sequence: TGTGCCAGTAGTATAGTCTCGGGACAACGACGTGATGAGCAGTTCTTC. Translating it yields CASSIVSGQRRDEQFF.

J is TRBJ2-7 and V is TRBV7-3; a possible D gene is TRBD2 (5 bases). The germline CDR1 and CDR2 sequences are SGHTA and FQGTGA. The length of the CDR3 is 13 residues. Trimming pared 5 bases from V and 0 bases from J, leaving 8 bases between. CDR3 coding DNA: TGTGCCAGCAGCCCTCGGGGCTCCTACGAGCAGTACTTC. Translating gives CASSPRGSYEQYF.

This clone came up a few times. The genes are TRBV19 and TRBJ1-2; the D gene is possibly TRBD1 (6 bases). Per germline, CDR1 LNHDA and CDR2 SQIVND (reference sequence). The CDR3 is 15 amino acids. Trimming cost V 7 bases and J 2 bases, with 17 bases left between them. The DNA for the CDR3 is TGTGCCAGTAAGCACCGGGACACCCAGAACTATGGCTACACCTTC. This sequence encodes CASKHRDTQNYGYTF.

This chain uses TRBV9 with TRBJ1-4, with TRBD1 matching 9 bases. The ends lost 3 bases at V and 4 bases at J; junction bases unmatched: 4. CDR3 size: 15 residues. Germline values: CDR1 SGDLS, CDR2 YYNGEE. The CDR3 protein is CASSAGTGYNEKLFF. The CDR3 DNA sequence: TGTGCCAGCAGCGCCGGGACAGGGTATAATGAAAAACTGTTTTTT.

This clone was detected only once. The V call is TRBV28, the J call TRBJ1-5, with 7 bases aligning to TRBD1. This CDR3 comprises 16 residues. V lost 6 bases and J lost 4; bases outside the gene matches: 12. Germline V lookup: CDR1 MDHEN, CDR2 SYDVKM. CDR3 in DNA: TGTGCCAGCAGCCCTACCGGGACAGCAAGAAATCAGCCCCAGCATTTT. Translating gives CASSPTGTARNQPQHF.

The rearrangement joins TRBV18 to TRBJ1-1; 8 bases agree with TRBD1. The V gene's germline CDR1 is KGHSH and CDR2 LQKENI. J gave up 4 bases and V 3 bases, and 7 bases lay outside the gene matches. This CDR3 comprises 15 residues. The CDR3 bases are TGTGCCAGCTCACCGGACAGGGTGTGGGGCACTGAAGCTTTCTTT. As protein: CASSPDRVWGTEAFF. Using reference TRBV18 and TRBJ1-1 for the parts outside the CDR3, the full variable domain is NAGVMQNPRHLVRRRGQEARLRCSPMKGHSHVYWYRQLPEEGLKFMVYLQKENIIDESGMPKERFSAEFPKEGPSILRIQQVVRGDSAAYFCASSPDRVWGTEAFFGQGTRLTVV.

The V call is TRBV19, the J call TRBJ1-5; 8 nucleotides line up with TRBD1. The germline V gene encodes CDR1 LNHDA and CDR2 SQIVND (reference sequence). This CDR3 comprises 14 residues. The ends lost 5 bases at V and 7 bases at J; junction bases unmatched: 7. The CDR3, as DNA: TGTGCCAGTAGTTTCACAGGGGGTCAACAGCCCCAGCATTTT. Protein sequence: CASSFTGGQQPQHF.

The CDR3 DNA is TGCGCCAGCAGCCAAGAATATGGAAACACCATATATTTT. Translated, it gives CASSQEYGNTIYF. The J gene is TRBJ1-3, the V gene TRBV4-3; D unresolved. With 0 bases removed from V and 3 bases from J, the gap between germline ends came to 3 bases. The CDR3 covers 13 residues. CDR1 LGHNA and CDR2 YSLEER come from the germline V gene.

The genes are TRBV7-2 and TRBJ1-2, with 9 bases identical to TRBD1. The CDR3 runs to 14 residues. Germline loops: CDR1 SGHTA, CDR2 FQGNSA. Losses at the gene ends were 4 bases for V and 8 bases for J; bases not matched to a gene: 8. CDR3: CASSWGQGIRGYTF. As DNA, the CDR3 is TGTGCCAGCAGCTGGGGACAGGGCATCCGGGGCTACACCTTC. Full variable domain (outside the CDR3, taken from reference TRBV7-2 and TRBJ1-2): GAGVSQSPSNKVTEKGKDVELRCDPISGHTALYWYRQSLGQGLEFLIYFQGNSAPDKSGLPSDRFSAERTGGSVSTLTIQRTQQEDSAVYLCASSWGQGIRGYTFGSGTRLTVV.

J is TRBJ2-1 and V is TRBV9, with 10 bases aligning to TRBD2. With 2 bases clipped from V and 3 bases from J, the junction kept 5 bases outside the gene matches. This CDR3 is built from 16 residues. In germline, CDR1 is SGDLS, CDR2 YYNGEE. The CDR3, as DNA: TGTGCCAGCAGCGTCACCGGGACTAGCGACTACAATGAGCAGTTCTTC. This codes for CASSVTGTSDYNEQFF.

This chain connects TRBV30 to TRBJ1-2; the D is unclear. The V end was cut by 0 bases, the J end by 2 bases, with 7 bases between. CDR1 and CDR2 (germline): GTSNPN, SVGIG (reference sequence). This CDR3 region has 13 residues. CDR3 DNA: TGTGCCTGGAGTGTGTCAGGCAACTATGGCTACACCTTC. Translated: CAWSVSGNYGYTF.

V is TRBV19 and J is TRBJ2-5; 12 bases are shared with TRBD2. The germline V gene encodes CDR1 LNHDA and CDR2 SQIVND (reference sequence). Trimming took 5 bases from V and 5 from J; bases not matched to a gene: 9. This CDR3 has 16 residues. The CDR3 region is CASSLVTSGGRETQYF. CDR3 nucleotide sequence: TGTGCCAGTAGTCTCGTGACTAGCGGGGGCAGGGAGACCCAGTACTTC.

The V and J genes are TRBV7-7 and TRBJ2-5; 8 bases are shared with TRBD2. V shed 5 bases, J shed 5 bases, and the junction held 7 bases outside the gene matches. CDR3 size: 14 residues. The germline V gene has CDR1 SSHAT and CDR2 FNYEAQ (reference sequence). Here the CDR3 reads CASSRTGLGETQYF. The DNA for the CDR3 is TGTGCCAGCAGCCGTACGGGACTAGGGGAGACCCAGTACTTC.

The V call is TRBV29-1, the J call TRBJ2-7; possibly TRBD1 for D (5 bases). V lost 4 bases and J 3 bases, leaving 13 bases between the germline ends. The CDR3 is made up of 13 amino acids. Germline-derived CDR1 and CDR2 are SQVTM and ANQGSEA. For the CDR3, the DNA is TGCAGCGTTGTCGGCAGGACAAGCTACGAGCAGTACTTC. The encoded protein is CSVVGRTSYEQYF.

The CDR3 DNA reads TGTGCCAGCAGGTTGAAGGAGGTGGGCACCTACGAGCAGTACTTC. It is translated as CASRLKEVGTYEQYF. This chain links TRBV7-9 with TRBJ2-7, with a tentative D call TRBD2 (5 bases). V lost 6 bases to trimming and J lost 2 bases, with 17 bases between them. Germline CDR1 reads SEHNR; CDR2 reads FQNEAQ (reference sequence). This CDR3 has 15 amino acids.